Reported below is one T cell receptor beta chain. Its antigen is undetermined. CDR1 LNHDA and CDR2 SQIVND come from the germline V gene (reference sequence). The CDR3 loop spans 14 amino acids. Trimming cost V 5 bases and J 7 bases; bases outside gene matches: 8. This sample stems from a study of Ad26.COV2.S vaccination and SARS-CoV-2 variants. Study overall: The authors gave Ad26.COV2.S intramuscularly, either once or twice 56 days apart. Notes on the study in general: Total T cell responses were possibly underestimated by TCR breadth and depth analyses. Recipients given vaccine exceeded placebo recipients in spike-specific TCR breadth.

Specified treatment: some 20 received Ad26.COV2.S at low or high dose, single or two shots; 5 received placebo; per-sample allocation not given. Sampling was done on day 63 after the first vaccine or placebo injection. It was Wuhan-strain SARS-CoV-2 spike that the Ad26 vaccine vector expressed. The table came from immunoSEQ multiplex PCR; TCRdb's copy has only in-frame clones and leaves some out. The table shows 400,000 to 500,000 clones, with 85% to 90% occurring only once. The chain joins TRBV19 to TRBJ1-5; 7 nucleotides agree with TRBD1. This clonotype was obtained from a person between 18 and 60 years old who received the Ad26.COV2.S COVID-19 vaccine or a placebo. Sample: peripheral blood, taken in a trial of Ad26.COV2.S vaccine versus placebo. The CDR3: CASSGAGGGQPQHF. CDR3 bases: TGTGCCAGTAGTGGGGCAGGGGGGGGACAGCCCCAGCATTTT.